A selection of T cell receptor beta chains follows, all from one sample in a study of T cells after posttransplantation cyclophosphamide. Sequencing used immunoSEQ multiplex PCR; TCRdb keeps in-frame clones, though not all of them. The sample records about 16,000 clones, roughly 92% being singletons. The source was CD4+ T cells sorted from blood, collected after allogeneic stem cell transplant with posttransplant cyclophosphamide. These receptors were collected from a male patient between 60 and 69 years old who received an allogeneic stem cell transplant from a related donor and was CMV-positive. Some T cells may be transferred from the graft donor. Each CDR3 is given with its conserved first and last residue. The D gene is left open where the match is weak. For some rows the clone size is stated as once, few or many, or as a class when expanded; others skip it.

J gene	clone size	V gene	D gene	CDR3 DNA	CDR3 protein
TRBJ2-7	NA	TRBV19	TRBD1	TGTGCCAGTAGTAGGTTGACAGGGGACGACGAGCAGTACTTC	CASSRLTGDDEQYF
TRBJ1-2	NA	TRBV19	NA	TGTGCCAGTAGTTTGACGGCGAGGAACTATGGCTACACCTTC	CASSLTARNYGYTF
TRBJ1-4	NA	TRBV2	NA	TGTGCCAGCAGGGAGACACAGGATAATGAAAAACTGTTTTTT	CASRETQDNEKLFF
TRBJ2-5	NA	TRBV11-3	TRBD2	TGTGCCAGCAGCGGGGGGAGGGGCGGGGAGACCCAGTACTTC	CASSGGRGGETQYF
TRBJ2-3	NA	TRBV5-1	TRBD2	TGCGCCAGCAACTACGACGGCGGGGGGACGGATACGCAGTATTTT	CASNYDGGGTDTQYF
TRBJ2-5	NA	TRBV7-2	NA	TGTGCCAGCAGCTTAGGCGGACGGGGAGAGACCCAGTACTTC	CASSLGGRGETQYF
TRBJ1-2	NA	TRBV19	TRBD1	TGTGCCAGTAGTATCGGGACAGGGGCCCTTGGCTCTGGCTACACCTTC	CASSIGTGALGSGYTF
TRBJ1-2	once	TRBV12-1	NA	TGTGCCACCCTACAGGGGTCCTCCTATGGCTACACCTTC	CATLQGSSYGYTF
TRBJ2-1	NA	TRBV5-4	NA	TGTGCCAGCAGCTCCCGTTTAGGGGGAGCTGAGCAGTTCTTC	CASSSRLGGAEQFF
TRBJ1-6	NA	TRBV7-2	NA	TGTGCCAGCAGCTTAGGCCAGATTAATTCACCCCTCCACTTT	CASSLGQINSPLHF
TRBJ2-1	once	TRBV5-5	TRBD2	TGTGCCAGCAGGCGGGGGGCTACCAATGAGCAGTTCTTC	CASRRGATNEQFF
TRBJ1-4	NA	TRBV5-5	NA	TGTGCCAGCAGCTTGATTTCGGGTGAAAAACTGTTTTTT	CASSLISGEKLFF
TRBJ2-1	NA	TRBV7-2	TRBD2	TGTGCCAGCAGCCAGGGCGCTAGCGGGGGGGCTGTGGAGTTCTTC	CASSQGASGGAVEFF
TRBJ2-7	NA	TRBV5-8	NA	TGTGCCAGCAGCCTTGGAACCAGGGTTGGATACGAGCAGTACTTC	CASSLGTRVGYEQYF
TRBJ1-5	NA	TRBV7-2	NA	TGTGCCAGCAGCTTGGAGACGCACCGCGGTCAGCCCCAGCATTTT	CASSLETHRGQPQHF
TRBJ1-4	NA	TRBV7-2	NA	TGTGCCAGCAGCTTAGTAGCTGAAAAACTGTTTTTT	CASSLVAEKLFF
TRBJ2-1	NA	TRBV2	TRBD2	TGTGCCAGCAGTGAGGGTAGCGGGGGGGATCAGCAGTTCTTC	CASSEGSGGDQQFF
TRBJ1-6	once	TRBV27	NA	TGTGCCAGCAGTTCCCCCTCCGCAGGGTTAAGCAATTCACCCCTCCACTTT	CASSSPSAGLSNSPLHF
TRBJ1-2	NA	TRBV19	NA	TGTGCCAGTAGTGCTACCCGGGGGGAAGGCTACACCTTC	CASSATRGEGYTF
TRBJ2-7	NA	TRBV6-1	TRBD1	TGTGCCAGCAGAGCCGGGACAGGTGCCTACGAGCAGTACTTC	CASRAGTGAYEQYF
TRBJ1-3	NA	TRBV7-3	NA	TGTGCCAGCAGCTCGGGCACAGGAGGAAACACCATATATTTT	CASSSGTGGNTIYF
TRBJ2-1	NA	TRBV19	NA	TGTGCCAGTAGACGGATTAGCGGTTACAATGAGCAGTTCTTC	CASRRISGYNEQFF
TRBJ1-4	NA	TRBV10-3	NA	TGTGCCATCAGCCCACAGACGGCCGCTAATGAAAAACTGTTTTTT	CAISPQTAANEKLFF
TRBJ1-4	NA	TRBV7-9	NA	TGTGCCAGCAGCTTCTTCAATGGGAGGCTTAATGAAAAACTGTTTTTT	CASSFFNGRLNEKLFF
TRBJ2-3	NA	TRBV19	TRBD2	TGTGCCAGTAGTCCGAGCCCGTTAGCGGGGGCTCTGAATACGCAGTATTTT	CASSPSPLAGALNTQYF
TRBJ2-3	NA	TRBV2	NA	TGTGCCAGCACCGAAGCTGGGGGCAGTACAGATACGCAGTATTTT	CASTEAGGSTDTQYF